A selection of T cell receptor beta chains follows, all from one sample in a study of blood T cell repertoires in COVID-19. The assay was immunoSEQ multiplex PCR, and TCRdb's table has in-frame clones only and misses some. The sample shows some 190,000 clones, roughly 90% of them seen only once. The sample comprised peripheral blood. The receptors come from a man younger than 35 with active or convalescent COVID-19. Each CDR3 is given with its conserved first and last residue. The order of the fields is J gene, D gene, V gene, clone size, CDR3 DNA, CDR3 protein. The D gene is left open where the match is weak. Some rows mark clone size as missing; the rest say once, few, many or name a class of expanded clone.

TRBJ1-6	NA	TRBV27	once	TGTGCCAGCAGTTTTAGGGGGAATTCACCCCTCCACTTT	CASSFRGNSPLHF
TRBJ1-2	NA	TRBV28	NA	TGTGCCAGCAGTTCACCCGGGGGGGCAGGTGGCTACACCTTC	CASSSPGGAGGYTF
TRBJ1-6	NA	TRBV4-2	NA	TGTGCCAGCAGCCCCGAAGTCCAGGCAAGCTCACCCCTCCACTTT	CASSPEVQASSPLHF
TRBJ2-3	NA	TRBV19	NA	TGTGCCAGTAGTATAGATTCGGGGCGGGGTACGCAGTATTTT	CASSIDSGRGTQYF
TRBJ1-2	TRBD1	TRBV3-1/TRBV3-2	once	TGTGCCAGCAGCCCGAACAGGGGATCCGGGGACGGCTACACCTTC	CASSPNRGSGDGYTF
TRBJ2-5	NA	TRBV5-8	NA	TGTGCCAGCAACCGAGACAGGAATCGCCAAGAGACCCAGTACTTC	CASNRDRNRQETQYF
TRBJ1-1	NA	TRBV11-2	NA	TGTGCCAGCAGCTTGCGGGACCCGATGAACACTGAAGCTTTCTTT	CASSLRDPMNTEAFF
TRBJ2-2	TRBD2	TRBV19	NA	TGTGCCAGTAGTGTACTAGCGGGAGTTAGCACCGGGGAGCTGTTTTTT	CASSVLAGVSTGELFF
TRBJ1-1	TRBD1	TRBV5-1	NA	TGCGCCAGCAGCTATACAGGGGACGGCACTGAAGCTTTCTTT	CASSYTGDGTEAFF
TRBJ1-3	NA	TRBV30	NA	TGTGCCTGGAGTAGGGACTCCTTGAGCTCTGGAAACACCATATATTTT	CAWSRDSLSSGNTIYF
TRBJ2-1	TRBD2	TRBV14	NA	TGTGCCAGCAGCCAAGATGTCGGGCCTAGCGGGAACTACAATGAGCAGTTCTTC	CASSQDVGPSGNYNEQFF
TRBJ2-5	NA	TRBV7-9	NA	TGTGCCAGCAGCTCGACTAGAAAAGAGACCCAGTACTTC	CASSSTRKETQYF
TRBJ2-1	TRBD2	TRBV15	NA	TGTGCCACCAGCAGGACCGGGATCGGGAGGGTGAATGAGCAGTTCTTC	CATSRTGIGRVNEQFF
TRBJ2-2	TRBD1	TRBV6-6	NA	TGTGCCAGCAGTCGGGGACGGACAGGGGGTACCGGGGAGCTGTTTTTT	CASSRGRTGGTGELFF
TRBJ1-5	NA	TRBV2	NA	TGTGCCAGCAGTGACAGGGGCAATCAGCCCCAGCATTTT	CASSDRGNQPQHF
TRBJ2-2	NA	TRBV7-9	NA	TGTGCCAGCAGCTTACGAGCGAGCACCGGGGAGCTGTTTTTT	CASSLRASTGELFF
TRBJ2-2	TRBD2	TRBV5-5	NA	TGTGCCAGCAGCTTGGGCCTAGCGGGGGTTACCGGGGAGCTGTTTTTT	CASSLGLAGVTGELFF
TRBJ1-2	NA	TRBV7-2	NA	TGTGCCAGCAGCTTAGAGGGATTGACAGCTAACTATGGCTACACCTTC	CASSLEGLTANYGYTF
TRBJ1-1	TRBD1	TRBV11-2	NA	TGTGCCAGCAGCCTAGACAGGGATACTGAAGCTTTCTTT	CASSLDRDTEAFF
TRBJ1-2	NA	TRBV5-8	NA	TGTGCCAGCAGCTTGGGGTCCTATCGGGACTATGGCTACACCTTC	CASSLGSYRDYGYTF
TRBJ1-1	NA	TRBV13	NA	TGTGCCAGCAGCTCCGTTACTGCACAGTGGACTCCTGAAGCTTTCTTT	CASSSVTAQWTPEAFF
TRBJ2-1	TRBD2	TRBV5-1	NA	TGCGCCAGCACCGTCTCTCTAGCGGCAGCCTACAATGAGCAGTTCTTC	CASTVSLAAAYNEQFF
TRBJ1-2	TRBD1	TRBV29-1	NA	TGCAGCGTGGGACAGGGCAACTATGGCTACACCTTC	CSVGQGNYGYTF
TRBJ1-2	NA	TRBV18	few	TGTGCCAGCTCCCCGTCGGGGGAGGCCTATGGCTACACCTTC	CASSPSGEAYGYTF
TRBJ1-2	TRBD1	TRBV5-1	NA	TGCGCCAGCAGCCCCCTCGGGACAGATTATGGCTACACCTTC	CASSPLGTDYGYTF
TRBJ1-1	NA	TRBV7-6	NA	TGTGCCAGCAGCCTTAGCCACGGAAAGACTGAAGCTTTCTTT	CASSLSHGKTEAFF
TRBJ1-4	NA	TRBV4-3	NA	TGCGCCAGCAGCCAAGATTCAGGGGATGAAAAACTGTTTTTT	CASSQDSGDEKLFF
TRBJ1-5	TRBD1	TRBV14	NA	TGTGCCAGCAGCCAGACAGGGGGCAGCCAGCCCCAGCATTTT	CASSQTGGSQPQHF
TRBJ1-4	NA	TRBV7-9	NA	TGTGCCAGCAGCTCCTTTTACAGTTCGGGGGGTGAAAAACTGTTTTTT	CASSSFYSSGGEKLFF
TRBJ2-2	NA	TRBV19	NA	TGTGCCAGCGACACTGGGCAGGGGAACACCGGGGAGCTGTTTTTT	CASDTGQGNTGELFF
TRBJ1-5	NA	TRBV19	NA	TGTGCCAGTAGTATTGTGGAGGGGCAAGGGCCCCAGCATTTT	CASSIVEGQGPQHF
TRBJ1-5	NA	TRBV7-2	NA	TGTGCCAGCAGCTTAAACAGGGCAGGCAATCAGCCCCAGCATTTT	CASSLNRAGNQPQHF
TRBJ2-7	NA	TRBV9	few	TGTGCCAGCAGCACACGTTGGGAGAGCTACGAGCAGTACTTC	CASSTRWESYEQYF
TRBJ2-1	TRBD1	TRBV7-9	NA	TGTGCCAGCAGCTTAGGGACAGGGCTCTTCAATGAGCAGTTCTTC	CASSLGTGLFNEQFF
TRBJ1-2	NA	TRBV5-1	NA	TGCGCCAGCAGCTTGGACTACGCGACGGACTATGGCTACACCTTC	CASSLDYATDYGYTF
TRBJ2-7	NA	TRBV23-1	NA	TGCGCCAGCAGTCTGGGGCGGAACTCCTACGAGCAGTACTTC	CASSLGRNSYEQYF
TRBJ1-1	NA	TRBV18	NA	TGTGCCAGCTCACCAAGCGGGGGTGAAGCTTTCTTT	CASSPSGGEAFF
TRBJ2-5	TRBD1	TRBV29-1	NA	TGCAGCGTTGATTCAGGGGGAGAGACCCAGTACTTC	CSVDSGGETQYF
TRBJ2-3	NA	TRBV4-1	once	TGCGCCAGCAGCCAAGAAGCGGCACGAACAGATACGCAGTATTTT	CASSQEAARTDTQYF
TRBJ2-2	TRBD1	TRBV28	NA	TGTGCCAGCAGCCGAACGTGGACAGGGGGCGCCGGCGGGGAGCTGTTTTTT	CASSRTWTGGAGGELFF
TRBJ2-7	TRBD2	TRBV7-2	NA	TGTGCCAGCAGCTTAGCGATTGCTAGCGGCTCCTACGAGCAGTACTTC	CASSLAIASGSYEQYF
TRBJ1-1	NA	TRBV11-2	NA	TGTGCCAGCAGCTTAGTTACCGAGATTAAGAACACTGAAGCTTTCTTT	CASSLVTEIKNTEAFF
TRBJ2-1	TRBD1	TRBV3-1/TRBV3-2	NA	TGTGCCAGCAGCCTCACCGGGACAGGGGGTTCGAATGAGCAGTTCTTC	CASSLTGTGGSNEQFF
TRBJ1-2	NA	TRBV5-4	NA	TGTGCCAGCAGCTTTGGGGACACGCCGGGTCATGGCTACACCTTC	CASSFGDTPGHGYTF
TRBJ2-7	TRBD1	TRBV12-3/TRBV12-4	NA	TGTGCCAGCAGAGGACAGGGGTACGAGCAGTACTTC	CASRGQGYEQYF
TRBJ2-5	TRBD1	TRBV5-1	NA	TGCGCCAGCAGCCTGGACAGGTCGGAGACCCAGTACTTC	CASSLDRSETQYF
TRBJ2-7	NA	TRBV29-1	NA	TGCAGCGCCAGGGTCTACGAGCAGTACTTC	CSARVYEQYF
TRBJ2-2	TRBD2	TRBV10-1	NA	TGCGCCAGCAGTGAACTAGCGGGGACGAACACCGGGGAGCTGTTTTTT	CASSELAGTNTGELFF
TRBJ2-3	TRBD2	TRBV5-1	NA	TGCGCCAGCAGCTTGACTAGCGGGGGGGCTCTGCTTTCTAAGGGCCGGGTAGATACGCAGTATTTT	CASSLTSGGALLSKGRVDTQYF
TRBJ2-1	TRBD2	TRBV30	NA	TGTGCCTGGAAAGGGACTAGCGCCCACAATGAGCAGTTCTTC	CAWKGTSAHNEQFF
TRBJ1-4	TRBD1	TRBV28	NA	TGTGCCAGCAGTTTGGCAGGGGGGAGGGAAAAACTGTTTTTT	CASSLAGGREKLFF
TRBJ2-7	TRBD1	TRBV18	NA	TGTGCCAGCTCCCCCGGGACAGGGCTCTCTTACGAGCAGTACTTC	CASSPGTGLSYEQYF
TRBJ2-7	TRBD2	TRBV6-5	once	TGTGCCAGCAGTTCAACGGGACTAGAGGGCTCGCAGTACTTC	CASSSTGLEGSQYF
TRBJ1-1	NA	TRBV30	NA	TGTGCCTGGGGTAACCGAGGGGGGGCTGAAGCTTTCTTT	CAWGNRGGAEAFF
TRBJ1-6	NA	TRBV6-5	NA	TGTGCCAGCAGACAGGGAGATTCACCCCTCCACTTT	CASRQGDSPLHF